This TCR beta chain was sequenced in a study of T cells in Graves' hyperthyroidism and ophthalmopathy. Clinical symptoms, serum thyroxine and TRAb, thyroid ultrasound and orbital computed tomography together formed the diagnostic basis. CDR3 size: 12 residues. The germline V gene encodes CDR1 LGHDT and CDR2 YNNKEL (reference sequence). Trimming removed 3 bases from V and 9 bases from J, with 12 bases in between. Regions amplified from RNA transcripts were the TCR beta CDR3 regions. When the TCR CDR3 underwent first-round RT-PCR, the HTBI primer set was used. TCRdb called the multiplex PCR reads again in MiXCR, with one record for every CDR3 protein. The repertoire has some 570,000 distinct CDR3 sequences, 14% of them found once; the top ten carry around 7%. General observations from the study: Ophthalmopathy was identified by the model a median roughly six months ahead of onset.

This clonotype was detected many times. Antigen specificity is unknown. Sample: blood. The receptor's source is a young woman with Graves' ophthalmopathy. The chain is built from TRBV3-1 and TRBJ2-7; D is undetermined. CDR3 protein: CASSHRTAPQYF. The CDR3 DNA reads TGTGCCAGCAGCCACCGAACAGCCCCGCAGTACTTC.